Each of the 13 T cell receptor beta chains below was sequenced from the same sample in a study of OX40 agonist ivuxolimab in advanced cancers. The assay was immunoSEQ multiplex PCR, and TCRdb's table has in-frame clones only and misses some. The data contain approximately 33,000 clones, roughly nine tenths of them singletons. Sample: CD4+ or CD8+ T cells sorted from blood, taken in a trial of the OX40 agonist ivuxolimab. The receptors were sampled from an adult with an advanced solid tumor such as melanoma, head and neck, liver or kidney cancer.

V usage is TRBV18 and J usage is TRBJ1-1; a weak D match, TRBD1 (5 bases). CDR3 length equals 14 residues. Germline V gives CDR1 KGHSH, CDR2 LQKENI. V lost 2 bases and J lost 1, with 8 bases in between. This CDR3 is CASSPWDGNTEAFF. The CDR3 DNA reads TGTGCCAGCTCACCATGGGACGGGAACACTGAAGCTTTCTTT.

The chain links TRBV5-4 to TRBJ1-3; D gene unclear. Between the trimmed V and J ends, which lost 3 bases and 2 bases, there was a span of 15 bases. Germline V gene data show CDR1 as SGHNT and CDR2 as YYREEE (reference sequence). This CDR3 is built from 16 residues. The CDR3 coding sequence is TGTGCCAGCAGCTCCCTCCCTGGAGAAACTGGAAACACCATATATTTT. Translated: CASSSLPGETGNTIYF. Filled out from reference TRBV5-4 and TRBJ1-3, the complete variable domain reads ETGVTQSPTHLIKTRGQQVTLRCSSQSGHNTVSWYQQALGQGPQFIFQYYREEENGRGNFPPRFSGLQFPNYSSELNVNALELDDSALYLCASSSLPGETGNTIYFGEGSWLTVV.

In its sample, this clone was seen once. V and J are TRBV28 and TRBJ1-2, with D possibly TRBD1 on 6 matching bases. The germline CDR1 and CDR2 sequences are MDHEN and SYDVKM. Trimming cost V 6 bases and J 4 bases, with 18 bases left between them. CDR3 length: 15 amino acids. CDR3 coding DNA: TGTGCCAGCAGGGGGACAATGTCACCTTTCTATGGCTACACCTTC. Translation gives CASRGTMSPFYGYTF.

This clone has more than one count but fewer than ten. V usage is TRBV15 and J usage is TRBJ1-5, with D uncertain. CDR3 length: 16 amino acids. Germline V gene lookup returns CDR1 LNHNV and CDR2 YYDKDF (reference sequence). V lost 2 bases, J lost 2 bases, and 13 bases lay in between. Here the CDR3 DNA reads TGTGCCACCAGCAGATTAGTAGGATACGGCAATCAGCCCCAGCATTTT. It codes for CATSRLVGYGNQPQHF.

The V gene is TRBV27, the J gene TRBJ2-7; 8 bases fit TRBD1. Germline V gives CDR1 MNHEY, CDR2 SMNVEV (reference sequence). V gave up 4 bases and J gave up 3 bases; unmatched junction bases: 2. The CDR3 contains 13 residues. For the CDR3, the DNA is TGTGCCAGCAGTTCCGGGACAGGCTACGAGCAGTACTTC. The encoded protein is CASSSGTGYEQYF.

The genes are TRBV5-1 and TRBJ2-7; D is perhaps TRBD1 (6 bases). The CDR3 covers 12 residues. Germline assignment: CDR1 SGHRS and CDR2 YFSETQ. V dropped 2 bases and J dropped 13 bases, with 16 bases sitting between them. The CDR3: CASSFHPGEFYF. CDR3 bases: TGCGCCAGCAGCTTCCACCCAGGGGAATTTTACTTC.

The chain joins TRBV5-6 to TRBJ2-7; D gene unclear. The V and J ends lost 2 bases and 0 bases respectively, with 6 bases between them. Germline V gene sequence: CDR1 SGHDT, CDR2 YYEEEE. The CDR3 covers 13 residues. For the CDR3, the DNA is TGTGCCAGCAGCTTTTCTTACTCCTACGAGCAGTACTTC. Translating it yields CASSFSYSYEQYF. Full variable domain (remainder filled in from reference TRBV5-6 and TRBJ2-7): DAGVTQSPTHLIKTRGQQVTLRCSPKSGHDTVSWYQQALGQGPQFIFQYYEEEERQRGNFPDRFSGHQFPNYSSELNVNALLLGDSALYLCASSFSYSYEQYFGPGTRLTVT.

J is TRBJ2-7 and V is TRBV19; 10 bases are shared with TRBD2. V was clipped by 7 bases and J by 5 bases; unmatched bases: 5. The germline CDR1 and CDR2 sequences are LNHDA and SQIVND (reference sequence). The CDR3 has 13 residues. DNA of the CDR3: TGTGCCAGTACTAGCGGGAGCCCCAACGAGCAGTACTTC. Residues: CASTSGSPNEQYF.

The V gene is TRBV4-1, the J gene TRBJ2-1, with a weak D call TRBD2 (5 bases). CDR3 length equals 12 residues. Trimming took off 8 bases at V and 9 bases at J, with 14 bases between the two ends. CDR1 is MGHRA, CDR2 YSYEKL, per germline. The chain's CDR3 is CASSRGRSEQFF. The CDR3 DNA reads TGCGCCAGCTCTCGAGGGAGAAGTGAGCAGTTCTTC.

V is TRBV27 and J is TRBJ2-5, with TRBD1 identical over 9 bases. With the DNA end fitting TRBJ2-7 better, the J assignment may be wrong. The length of the CDR3 is 14 residues. Germline values: CDR1 MNHEY, CDR2 SMNVEV (reference sequence). CDR3 protein: CASSSQGASYEQYF. The DNA of the CDR3 is TGTGCCAGCAGTTCACAGGGGGCCTCCTACGAGCAGTACTTC.

V is TRBV6-6 and J is TRBJ2-2, with D perhaps matching TRBD1 (5 bases). Germline CDR1 reads MNHNY; CDR2 reads SVGAGI (reference sequence). This CDR3 comprises 13 residues. V lost 10 bases and J lost 6, with 15 bases in between. CDR3 residues: CATTTAPSGELFF. In DNA, the CDR3 is TGTGCCACCACGACAGCCCCCTCCGGGGAGCTGTTTTTT.

The V and J genes are TRBV11-2 and TRBJ1-1; D perhaps matches TRBD1 (6 bases). The CDR3 is 18 residues long. V was trimmed by 1 base and J by 0 bases, leaving 18 bases between them. Germline lookup yields CDR1 SGHAT and CDR2 FQNNGV. CDR3 sequence reads: CASSLAAGTHSMNTEAFF. The CDR3 region has the DNA TGTGCCAGCAGCTTAGCGGCCGGGACACACTCTATGAACACTGAAGCTTTCTTT.

The CDR3 sequence is CASQWTSGSREQYF. CDR3 nucleotide sequence: TGTGCCAGCCAGTGGACTAGCGGGAGCAGGGAGCAGTACTTC. The chain joins TRBV6-5 to TRBJ2-7, with 13 bases matching TRBD2. CDR1 MNHEY and CDR2 SVGAGI come from the germline V gene. CDR3 length: 14 amino acids. The V segment lost 8 bases and the J segment 7 bases; nucleotides outside the gene matches: 8.